This T cell receptor (beta chain) came from a study of T cell repertoires in cytomegalovirus infection. Using its own MiXCR run on the reads, TCRdb lists one record per CDR3 protein. Of about 680,000 distinct CDR3 sequences detected, less than 25% appear once; the ten largest clones hold approximately 8.2%. The CDR3 has 17 residues. V lost 0 bases and J lost 7, with 21 bases in between. Germline V lookup: CDR1 SGHTA, CDR2 FQGNSA. There are many counts of this clonotype. This chain joins TRBV7-2 and TRBJ1-1; D uncertain. Sequencing was carried out using CD8+ T cells from PBMCs. The clonotype was recovered from a human donor in good health (CMV status not recorded). Some clones in this sample may be carry-over from other donors' samples. CDR3 protein: CASSLAAPPRPQSEAFF. The CDR3, as DNA: TGTGCCAGCAGCTTAGCAGCCCCCCCAAGACCCCAGAGTGAAGCTTTCTTT.